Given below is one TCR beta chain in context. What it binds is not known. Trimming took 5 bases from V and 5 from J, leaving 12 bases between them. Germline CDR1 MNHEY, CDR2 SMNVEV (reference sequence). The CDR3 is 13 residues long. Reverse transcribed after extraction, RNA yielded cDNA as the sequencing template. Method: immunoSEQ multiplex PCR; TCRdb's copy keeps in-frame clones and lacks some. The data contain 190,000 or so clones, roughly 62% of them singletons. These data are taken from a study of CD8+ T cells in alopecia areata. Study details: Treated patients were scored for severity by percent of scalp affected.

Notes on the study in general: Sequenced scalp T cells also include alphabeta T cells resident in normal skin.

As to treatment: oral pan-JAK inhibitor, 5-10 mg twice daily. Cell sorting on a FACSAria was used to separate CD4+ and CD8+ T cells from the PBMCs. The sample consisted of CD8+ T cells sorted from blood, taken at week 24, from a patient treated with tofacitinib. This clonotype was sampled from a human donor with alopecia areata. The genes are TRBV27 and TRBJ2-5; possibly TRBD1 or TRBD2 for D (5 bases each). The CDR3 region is CASSGTLGETQYF. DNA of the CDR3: TGTGCCAGCAGTGGGACCTTGGGGGAGACCCAGTACTTC.